Presented here are 14 T cell receptor beta chains from one specimen sequenced in a study of blood T cell repertoires in COVID-19. The protocol was immunoSEQ multiplex PCR, while the TCRdb copy is restricted to in-frame clones and leaves out a portion. The top ten clones hold roughly 0.6% of a sample with some 150,000 clones, approximately 80% of them seen once. Sequencing was performed on peripheral blood. The source is a man in his 60s with acute or convalescent COVID-19.

This chain uses TRBV2 with TRBJ2-3, with TRBD2 as a possible D gene (6 bases). Germline CDR1 SNHLY, CDR2 FYNNEI. V shed 6 bases and J shed 1 base, with 17 bases lying between them. This CDR3 is built from 16 residues. The CDR3 here is CASRRGRNDRTDTQYF. The CDR3 DNA is TGTGCCAGCAGGCGGGGTAGAAATGACCGCACAGATACGCAGTATTTT.

This clone was seen only once. V gene TRBV3-1 (or the pseudogene TRBV3-2) combines with J gene TRBJ2-7; 10 bases align to TRBD2. Germline V CDR1 and CDR2: LGHDT, YNNKEL (reference sequence). This CDR3 contains 15 residues. V shed 6 bases and J 4 bases; nucleotides not matched to a gene: 9. The CDR3 sequence: CASRLSGTSVYEQYF. The CDR3 nucleotides are TGTGCCAGCAGGCTTTCCGGGACTAGCGTATACGAGCAGTACTTC.

The V call is TRBV19, the J call TRBJ1-1; D perhaps matches TRBD1 (6 bases). CDR1 and CDR2 from the germline V gene are LNHDA and SQIVND (reference sequence). V was pared by 6 bases and J by 0 bases, with 11 bases between. The CDR3 runs to 14 residues. The CDR3 spells CASSLQGMNTEAFF. Written as DNA, the CDR3 is TGTGCCAGTAGCCTACAGGGCATGAACACTGAAGCTTTCTTT.

The chain joins TRBV7-3 to TRBJ2-2; 8 positions agree with TRBD1. V shed 5 bases and J 3 bases; nucleotides not matched to a gene: 5. This CDR3 has 15 amino acids. Per germline, CDR1 SGHTA and CDR2 FQGTGA. The CDR3 is CASSPTGADTGELFF. For the CDR3, the DNA is TGTGCCAGCAGCCCGACAGGGGCGGACACCGGGGAGCTGTTTTTT.

This clone appeared a single time. CDR3 bases: TGTGCCAGCAGTGAAGAATCTAGCGGGAGGTCGGAGCAGTACTTC. This sequence encodes CASSEESSGRSEQYF. The chain recombines TRBV6-1 with TRBJ2-7, with 11 bases matching TRBD2. In germline, CDR1 is MNHNS, CDR2 SASEGT. Germline trimming cut 1 base from V and 7 bases from J; bases unmatched to any gene: 6. CDR3 length equals 15 residues.

The chain uses TRBV7-9 and TRBJ1-3; D not resolved. V was trimmed by 4 bases and J by 2 bases, leaving 18 bases between them. Germline-derived CDR1 and CDR2 are SEHNR and FQNEAQ (reference sequence). This CDR3 contains 17 residues. The chain's CDR3 is CASSSMGGGPPGNTIYF. The CDR3 nucleotides read TGTGCCAGCAGCTCGATGGGCGGAGGCCCCCCTGGAAACACCATATATTTT. The complete variable domain, with remaining parts taken from reference TRBV7-9 and TRBJ1-3, reads DTGVSQNPRHKITKRGQNVTFRCDPISEHNRLYWYRQTLGQGPEFLTYFQNEAQLEKSRLLSDRFSAERPKGSFSTLEIQRTEQGDSAMYLCASSSMGGGPPGNTIYFGEGSWLTVV.

This clone was observed a single time. The rearrangement links TRBV5-6 to TRBJ2-5; 9 nucleotides align to TRBD2. The V gene end was trimmed by 6 bases and the J gene end by 2 bases; junction bases not matched to a gene: 2. Germline loops: CDR1 SGHDT, CDR2 YYEEEE. The CDR3 consists of 13 residues. This CDR3 is CASMREGQETQYF. CDR3 nucleotide sequence: TGTGCCAGCATGCGGGAGGGACAAGAGACCCAGTACTTC.

The J gene is TRBJ1-1, the V gene TRBV5-6; D may be TRBD1 (5 bases). CDR1 is SGHDT, CDR2 YYEEEE, per germline. V lost 0 bases and J 2 bases, leaving 8 bases between the germline ends. The CDR3 runs 14 residues. This CDR3 reads CASSLDRTNTEAFF. The CDR3 DNA is TGTGCCAGCAGCTTGGACAGGACAAACACTGAAGCTTTCTTT.

The J gene is TRBJ1-5, the V gene TRBV10-1; D not resolved. Trimming took 7 bases from V and 5 from J, leaving 6 bases between them. Germline V lookup: CDR1 WNHNN, CDR2 SYGVQD (reference sequence). The CDR3 is 11 amino acids. CDR3: CASNGHQPQHF. In DNA, the CDR3 is TGCGCCAGCAACGGTCATCAGCCCCAGCATTTT.

This chain links TRBV24-1 with TRBJ1-2; TRBD1 agrees at 8 bases. Trimming at V came to 12 bases and at J to 7 bases, leaving 9 bases not matched to a gene. CDR1 KGHDR and CDR2 SFDVKD come from the germline V gene. The CDR3 covers 12 residues. CDR3 nucleotide sequence: TGTGCCTCCTCGGCAGGGGGCAGTGGCTACACCTTC. Translating it yields CASSAGGSGYTF.

This clone was detected only a few times. The rearrangement links TRBV5-1 to TRBJ2-3; 7 bases are a match to TRBD1. The junction had 2 bases not matched to a gene; V was cut back by 2 bases and J by 2 bases. The CDR3 runs to 14 residues. CDR1 is SGHRS, CDR2 YFSETQ, per germline. The CDR3 region has the DNA TGCGCCAGCAGCTTAGGGACAGCCACAGATACGCAGTATTTT. It encodes CASSLGTATDTQYF. Complete variable domain (other parts from reference TRBV5-1 and TRBJ2-3): KAGVTQTPRYLIKTRGQQVTLSCSPISGHRSVSWYQQTPGQGLQFLFEYFSETQRNKGNFPGRFSGRQFSNSRSEMNVSTLELGDSALYLCASSLGTATDTQYFGPGTRLTVL.

This clone showed up just once. This chain uses TRBV5-4 with TRBJ1-1; 8 bases line up with TRBD1. Germline-derived CDR1 and CDR2 are SGHNT and YYREEE (reference sequence). The CDR3 is 13 amino acids. V lost 6 bases and J lost 4; bases outside the gene matches: 5. The CDR3 DNA reads TGTGCCAGCACTACAGGGGGGGGCACTGAAGCTTTCTTT. This codes for CASTTGGGTEAFF.

The chain employs TRBV5-1 and TRBJ2-5; D is possibly TRBD2 (5 bases). The V gene lost 0 bases and the J gene lost 5 bases, with 14 bases spanning the gap. The CDR3 sequence is 15 residues long. CDR1 and CDR2 (germline): SGHRS, YFSETQ. The CDR3 region has the DNA TGCGCCAGCAGCTTGGGAACCCTTCCGGGGGAGACCCAGTACTTC. It translates to CASSLGTLPGETQYF. The full variable domain, its missing parts supplied by reference TRBV5-1 and TRBJ2-5, is KAGVTQTPRYLIKTRGQQVTLSCSPISGHRSVSWYQQTPGQGLQFLFEYFSETQRNKGNFPGRFSGRQFSNSRSEMNVSTLELGDSALYLCASSLGTLPGETQYFGPGTRLLVL.

The V and J genes are TRBV6-6 and TRBJ1-2; possibly TRBD1 for D (6 bases). The V end lost 7 bases, the J end lost 3 bases, and 21 bases lay between the germline ends. CDR3 size: 16 residues. CDR1 is MNHNY, CDR2 SVGAGI, per germline (reference sequence). The CDR3 DNA is TGTGCCAGCACCACCCTTAGACAGGATCCCTACTATGGCTACACCTTC. Protein: CASTTLRQDPYYGYTF.